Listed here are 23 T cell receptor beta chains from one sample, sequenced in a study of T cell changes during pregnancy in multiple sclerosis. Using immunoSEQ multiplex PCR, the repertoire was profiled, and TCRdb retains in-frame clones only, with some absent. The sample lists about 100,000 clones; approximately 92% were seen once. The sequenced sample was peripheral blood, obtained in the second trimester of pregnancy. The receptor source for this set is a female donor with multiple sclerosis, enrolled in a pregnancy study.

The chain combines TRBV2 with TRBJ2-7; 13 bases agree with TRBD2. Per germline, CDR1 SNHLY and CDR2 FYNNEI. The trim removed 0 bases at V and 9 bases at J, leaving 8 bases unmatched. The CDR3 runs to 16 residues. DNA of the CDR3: TGTGCCAGCAGTGAAGCGCGGGGACTAGCGGGATCGCGGCAGTACTTC. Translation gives CASSEARGLAGSRQYF.

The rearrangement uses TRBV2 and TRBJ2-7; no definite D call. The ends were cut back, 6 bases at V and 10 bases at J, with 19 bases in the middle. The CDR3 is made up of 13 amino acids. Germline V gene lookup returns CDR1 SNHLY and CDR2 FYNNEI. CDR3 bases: TGTGCCAGCAGCCCCCTGCGCCCCTTCGTACAGTACTTC. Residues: CASSPLRPFVQYF.

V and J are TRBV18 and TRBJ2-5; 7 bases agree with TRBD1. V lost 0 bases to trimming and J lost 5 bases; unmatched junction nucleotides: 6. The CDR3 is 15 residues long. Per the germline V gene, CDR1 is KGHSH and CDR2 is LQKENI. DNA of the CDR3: TGTGCCAGCTCACCACCGGAGGACAGGCATGAGACCCAGTACTTC. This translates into CASSPPEDRHETQYF.

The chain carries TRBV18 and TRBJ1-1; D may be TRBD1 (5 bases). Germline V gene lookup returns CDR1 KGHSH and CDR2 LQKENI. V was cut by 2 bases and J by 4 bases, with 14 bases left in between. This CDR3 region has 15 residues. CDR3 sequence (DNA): TGTGCCAGCTCACCATCGAGTCAGGGTGGCACTGAAGCTTTCTTT. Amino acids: CASSPSSQGGTEAFF.

CDR3 nucleotide sequence: TGCGCCAGCACCGCCGGGACTAGCGGGCTTCAAGAGACCCAGTACTTC. Amino acid sequence: CASTAGTSGLQETQYF. The chain couples TRBV5-1 to TRBJ2-5; 12 bases are a match to TRBD2. Germline lookup yields CDR1 SGHRS and CDR2 YFSETQ. This CDR3 has 16 amino acids. The junction had 8 bases not matched to a gene; V was cut back by 6 bases and J by 2 bases.

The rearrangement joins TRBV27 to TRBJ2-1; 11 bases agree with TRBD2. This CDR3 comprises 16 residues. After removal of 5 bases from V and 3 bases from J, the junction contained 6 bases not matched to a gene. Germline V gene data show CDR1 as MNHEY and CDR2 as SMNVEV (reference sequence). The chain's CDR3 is CASSTLGLADYNEQFF. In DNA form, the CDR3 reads TGTGCCAGCAGTACCTTGGGACTAGCGGACTACAATGAGCAGTTCTTC.

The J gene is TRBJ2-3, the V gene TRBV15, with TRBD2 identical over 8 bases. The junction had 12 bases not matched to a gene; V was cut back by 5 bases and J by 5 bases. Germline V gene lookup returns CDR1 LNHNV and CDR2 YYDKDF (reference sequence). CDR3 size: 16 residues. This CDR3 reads CATSAVRLAGGDTQYF. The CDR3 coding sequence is TGTGCCACCAGCGCGGTCCGTCTAGCGGGCGGAGATACGCAGTATTTT.

The CDR3 bases are TGTGCCAGCAGCAAAGGGGGGGGCGAGGACACAGATACGCAGTATTTT. Translating gives CASSKGGGEDTDTQYF. The V and J genes are TRBV21-1 and TRBJ2-3; the table calls TRBD2, which could not be checked here. TRBV21-1 is shown as a pseudogene. The length of the CDR3 is 16 residues.

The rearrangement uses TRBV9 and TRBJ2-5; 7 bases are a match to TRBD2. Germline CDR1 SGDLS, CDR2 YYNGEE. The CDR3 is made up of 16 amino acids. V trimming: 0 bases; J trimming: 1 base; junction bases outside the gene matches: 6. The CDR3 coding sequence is TGTGCCAGCAGCGTAGGGACTAGTGGGCCCCAAGAGACCCAGTACTTC. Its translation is CASSVGTSGPQETQYF.

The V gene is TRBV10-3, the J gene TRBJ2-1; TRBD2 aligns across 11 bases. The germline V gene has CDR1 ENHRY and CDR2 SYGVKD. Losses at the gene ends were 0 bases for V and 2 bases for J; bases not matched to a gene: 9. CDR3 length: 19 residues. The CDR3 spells CAISESRLPGLAAYNEQFF. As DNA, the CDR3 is TGTGCCATCAGTGAGTCGCGCCTTCCGGGACTAGCGGCCTACAATGAGCAGTTCTTC.

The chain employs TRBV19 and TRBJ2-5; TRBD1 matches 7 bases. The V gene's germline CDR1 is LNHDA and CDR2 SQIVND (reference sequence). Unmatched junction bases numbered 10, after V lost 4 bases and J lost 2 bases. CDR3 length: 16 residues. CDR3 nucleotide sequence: TGTGCCAGTAGTAATCTGGCAGGGGGTAGACAAGAGACCCAGTACTTC. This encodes CASSNLAGGRQETQYF.

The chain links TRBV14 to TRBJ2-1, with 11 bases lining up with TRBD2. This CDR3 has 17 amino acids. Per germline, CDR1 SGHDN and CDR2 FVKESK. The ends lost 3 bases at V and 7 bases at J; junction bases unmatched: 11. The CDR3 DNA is TGTGCCAGCAGCCACAAGATCCTTACTAGCGGGAGAAATGAGCAGTTCTTC. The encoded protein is CASSHKILTSGRNEQFF.

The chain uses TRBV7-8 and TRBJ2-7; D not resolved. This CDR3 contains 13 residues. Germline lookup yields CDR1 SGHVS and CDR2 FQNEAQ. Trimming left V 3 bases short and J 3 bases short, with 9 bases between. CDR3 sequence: CASSFWQDYEQYF. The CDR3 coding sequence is TGTGCCAGCAGCTTTTGGCAGGACTACGAGCAGTACTTC. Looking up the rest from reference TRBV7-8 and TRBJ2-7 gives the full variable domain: GAGVSQSPRYKVAKRGQDVALRCDPISGHVSLFWYQQALGQGPEFLTYFQNEAQLDKSGLPSDRFFAERPEGSVSTLKIQRTQQEDSAVYLCASSFWQDYEQYFGPGTRLTVT.

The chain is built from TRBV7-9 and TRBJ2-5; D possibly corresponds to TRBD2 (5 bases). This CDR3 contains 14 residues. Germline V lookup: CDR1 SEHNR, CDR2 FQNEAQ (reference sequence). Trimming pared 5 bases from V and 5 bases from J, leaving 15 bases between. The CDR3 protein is CASSPRRGQETQYF. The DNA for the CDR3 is TGTGCCAGCAGCCCAAGGAGAGGGCAGGAGACCCAGTACTTC.

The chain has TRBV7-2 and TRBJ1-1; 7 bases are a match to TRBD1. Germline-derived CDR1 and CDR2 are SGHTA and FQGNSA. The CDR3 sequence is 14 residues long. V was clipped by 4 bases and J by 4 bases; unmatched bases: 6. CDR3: CASSYTGAGTEAFF. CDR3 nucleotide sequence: TGTGCCAGCAGCTACACAGGGGCGGGCACTGAAGCTTTCTTT.

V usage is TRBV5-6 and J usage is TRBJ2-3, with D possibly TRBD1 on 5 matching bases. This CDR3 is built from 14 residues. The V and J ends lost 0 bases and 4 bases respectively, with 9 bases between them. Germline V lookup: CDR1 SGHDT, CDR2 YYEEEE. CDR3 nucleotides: TGTGCCAGCAGCTTGGACAGGAGACCAGATACGCAGTATTTT. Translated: CASSLDRRPDTQYF.

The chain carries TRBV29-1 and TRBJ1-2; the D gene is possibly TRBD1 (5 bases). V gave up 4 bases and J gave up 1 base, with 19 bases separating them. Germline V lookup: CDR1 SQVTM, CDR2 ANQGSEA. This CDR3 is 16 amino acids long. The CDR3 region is CSVVSDLPRGNYGYTF. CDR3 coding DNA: TGCAGCGTTGTGTCCGACCTGCCAAGGGGTAACTATGGCTACACCTTC.

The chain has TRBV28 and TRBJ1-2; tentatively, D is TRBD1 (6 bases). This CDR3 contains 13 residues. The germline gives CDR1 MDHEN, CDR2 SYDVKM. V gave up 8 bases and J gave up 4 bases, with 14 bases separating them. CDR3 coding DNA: TGTGCCAGCGGTAGGCAGGGGATCTATGGCTACACCTTC. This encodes CASGRQGIYGYTF.

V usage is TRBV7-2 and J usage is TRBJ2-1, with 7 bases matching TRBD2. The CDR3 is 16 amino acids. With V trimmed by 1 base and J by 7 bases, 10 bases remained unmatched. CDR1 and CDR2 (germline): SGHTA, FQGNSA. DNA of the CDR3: TGTGCCAGCAGCTTAGTAGCGGCGGGAGTGGGTAATGAGCAGTTCTTC. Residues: CASSLVAAGVGNEQFF.

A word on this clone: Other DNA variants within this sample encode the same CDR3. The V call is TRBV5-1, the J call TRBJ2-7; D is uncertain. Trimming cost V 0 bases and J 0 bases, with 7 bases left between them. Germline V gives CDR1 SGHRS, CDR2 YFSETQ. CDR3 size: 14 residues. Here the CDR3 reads CASSLGRSSYEQYF. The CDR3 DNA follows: TGCGCCAGCAGCTTGGGACGGAGCTCCTACGAGCAGTACTTC.

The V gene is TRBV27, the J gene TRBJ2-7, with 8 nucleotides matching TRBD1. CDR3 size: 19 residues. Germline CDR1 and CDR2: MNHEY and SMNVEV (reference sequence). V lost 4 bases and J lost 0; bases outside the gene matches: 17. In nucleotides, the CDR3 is TGTGCCAGCAGTTCCATCACAGGGGGAGGCTCCCCCGGCTCCTACGAGCAGTACTTC. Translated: CASSSITGGGSPGSYEQYF.

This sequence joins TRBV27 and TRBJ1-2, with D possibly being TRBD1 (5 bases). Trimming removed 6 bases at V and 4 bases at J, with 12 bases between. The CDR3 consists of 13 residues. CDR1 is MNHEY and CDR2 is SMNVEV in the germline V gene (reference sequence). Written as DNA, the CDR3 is TGTGCCAGCAGGTCACTGGGACTCTATGGCTACACCTTC. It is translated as CASRSLGLYGYTF.

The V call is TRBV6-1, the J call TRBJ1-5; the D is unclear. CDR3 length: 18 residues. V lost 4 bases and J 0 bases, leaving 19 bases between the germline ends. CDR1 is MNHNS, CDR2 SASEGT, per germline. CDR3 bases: TGTGCCAGCAGTGCAAACTTGGGCCTCGGCTATAGCAATCAGCCCCAGCATTTT. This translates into CASSANLGLGYSNQPQHF.